This record concerns one TCR beta chain sequence. Antigen: not known. The sample is drawn from a study of shared clonotypes between healthy human individuals. Overall study findings and caveats: Naive subsets generally exceeded memory subsets in estimated richness.

Sorted-subset replicate PCR reactions contained roughly 210 ng DNA, corresponding to around 30,000 T cell genomes. This table comes from immunoSEQ multiplex PCR, and its TCRdb copy is limited to in-frame clones, with some not included. This sample has a few million clones, with under 97% found just once. The CDR3 consists of 15 residues. The V and J ends lost 2 bases and 4 bases, in that order; junction bases with no gene match: 6. Germline CDR1 reads SEHNR; CDR2 reads FQNEAQ (reference sequence). The chain recombines TRBV7-9 with TRBJ2-5; 8 nucleotides match TRBD1. The sample taken for sequencing was naive CD4+ T cells sorted from blood. Subset reported: CD45RA+ positively selected. This clonotype was obtained from a man in his late teens or twenties in good health. CDR3 in amino acids: CASSLSRQGRETQYF. The CDR3 nucleotides are TGTGCCAGCAGCTTAAGTCGACAGGGGAGAGAGACCCAGTACTTC.